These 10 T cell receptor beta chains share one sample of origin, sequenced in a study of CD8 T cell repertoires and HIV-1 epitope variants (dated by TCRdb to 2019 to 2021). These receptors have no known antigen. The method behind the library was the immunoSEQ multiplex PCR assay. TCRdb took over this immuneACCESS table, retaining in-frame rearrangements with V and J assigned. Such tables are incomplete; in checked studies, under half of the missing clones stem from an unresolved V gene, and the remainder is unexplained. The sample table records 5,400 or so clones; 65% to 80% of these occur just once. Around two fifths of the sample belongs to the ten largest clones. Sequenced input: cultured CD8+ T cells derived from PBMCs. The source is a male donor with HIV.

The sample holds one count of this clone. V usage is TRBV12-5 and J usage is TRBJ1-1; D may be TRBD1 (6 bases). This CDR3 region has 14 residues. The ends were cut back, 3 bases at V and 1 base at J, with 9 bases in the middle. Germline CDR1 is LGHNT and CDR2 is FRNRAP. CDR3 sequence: CASGLGGSNTEAFF. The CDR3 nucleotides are TGTGCTAGTGGTTTAGGGGGATCGAACACTGAAGCTTTCTTT.

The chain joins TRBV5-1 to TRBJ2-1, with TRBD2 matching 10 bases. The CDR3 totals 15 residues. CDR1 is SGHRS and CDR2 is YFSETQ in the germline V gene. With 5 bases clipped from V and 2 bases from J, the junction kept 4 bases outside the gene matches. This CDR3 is CASSTTSGAYNEQFF. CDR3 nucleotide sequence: TGCGCCAGCAGTACAACTAGCGGGGCCTACAATGAGCAGTTCTTC.

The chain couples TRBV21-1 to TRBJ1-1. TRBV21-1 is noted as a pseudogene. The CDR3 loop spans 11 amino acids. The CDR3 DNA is TGTGCCAGCAGCGAAAGGACTGAAGCTTTCTTT. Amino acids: CASSERTEAFF.

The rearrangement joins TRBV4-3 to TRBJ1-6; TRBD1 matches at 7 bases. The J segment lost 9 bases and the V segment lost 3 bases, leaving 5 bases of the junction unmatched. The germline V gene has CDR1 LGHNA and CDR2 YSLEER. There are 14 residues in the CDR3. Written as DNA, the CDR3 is TGCGCCAGCAGCCAGGTACAGGGGACTTCACCCCTCCACTTT. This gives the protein CASSQVQGTSPLHF.

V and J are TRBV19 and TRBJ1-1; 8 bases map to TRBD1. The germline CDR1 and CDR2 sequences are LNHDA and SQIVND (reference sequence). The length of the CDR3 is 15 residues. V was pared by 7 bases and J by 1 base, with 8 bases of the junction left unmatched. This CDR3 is CASKISGTGNTEAFF. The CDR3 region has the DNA TGTGCCAGTAAAATTTCCGGGACAGGGAACACTGAAGCTTTCTTT. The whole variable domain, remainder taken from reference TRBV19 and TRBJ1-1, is DGGITQSPKYLFRKEGQNVTLSCEQNLNHDAMYWYRQDPGQGLRLIYYSQIVNDFQKGDIAEGYSVSREKKESFPLTVTSAQKNPTAFYLCASKISGTGNTEAFFGQGTRLTVV.

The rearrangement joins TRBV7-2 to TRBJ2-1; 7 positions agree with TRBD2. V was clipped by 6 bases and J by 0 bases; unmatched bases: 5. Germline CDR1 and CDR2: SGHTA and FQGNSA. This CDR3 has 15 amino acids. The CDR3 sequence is CASRQSSGSYNEQFF. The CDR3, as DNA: TGTGCCAGCAGACAGTCTAGCGGCTCCTACAATGAGCAGTTCTTC.

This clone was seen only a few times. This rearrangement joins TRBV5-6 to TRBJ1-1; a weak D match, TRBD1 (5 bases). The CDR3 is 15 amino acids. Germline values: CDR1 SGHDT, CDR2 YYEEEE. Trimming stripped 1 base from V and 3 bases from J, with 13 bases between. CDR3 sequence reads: CASSLWGGGYTEAFF. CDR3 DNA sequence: TGTGCCAGCAGCTTGTGGGGCGGGGGATACACTGAAGCTTTCTTT.

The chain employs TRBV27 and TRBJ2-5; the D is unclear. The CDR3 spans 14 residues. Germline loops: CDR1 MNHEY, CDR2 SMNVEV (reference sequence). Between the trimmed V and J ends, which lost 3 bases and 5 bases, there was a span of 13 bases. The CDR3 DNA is TGTGCCAGCAGTTTGTTGGGCGAGGCGGAGACCCAGTACTTC. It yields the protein CASSLLGEAETQYF.

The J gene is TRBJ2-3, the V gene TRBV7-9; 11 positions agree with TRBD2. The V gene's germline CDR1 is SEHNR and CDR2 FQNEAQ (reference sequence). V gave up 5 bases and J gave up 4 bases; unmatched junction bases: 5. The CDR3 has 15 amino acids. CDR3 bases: TGTGCCAGCAGCACTACTAGCGGGGGACCAGATACGCAGTATTTT. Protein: CASSTTSGGPDTQYF.

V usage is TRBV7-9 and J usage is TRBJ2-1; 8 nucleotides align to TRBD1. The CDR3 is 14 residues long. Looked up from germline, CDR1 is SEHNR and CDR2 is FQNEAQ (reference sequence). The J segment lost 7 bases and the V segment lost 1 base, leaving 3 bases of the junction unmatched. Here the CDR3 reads CASSLGQGANEQFF. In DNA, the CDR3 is TGTGCCAGCAGCTTAGGGCAGGGGGCTAATGAGCAGTTCTTC.